This T cell receptor (beta chain) is from a study of cytomegalovirus exposure and HLA in healthy donors. As to this clone: What it binds is unknown.

CDR3 length: 12 amino acids. V lost 7 bases, J lost 7 bases, and 13 bases lay in between. CDR1 and CDR2 from the germline V gene are SQVTM and ANQGSEA. Overall study results and limits: Evidence from a later analysis indicated that most CMV-associated TCR beta chains looked HLA-restricted. Cytomegalovirus status, reportedly, was diagnosed with high specificity and sensitivity by the classifier. The study flagged some 170 TCR beta chains as cytomegalovirus-associated. Several of the most significant clusters appeared, in a later analysis, to be linked to common viral pathogens.

Researchers ran the PCR with 60 Vbeta and 13 Jbeta primers. The assay was immunoSEQ multiplex PCR, and TCRdb's table has in-frame clones only and misses some. The repertoire holds over 150,000 clones, with roughly nine tenths as singletons. The sequenced sample consisted of PBMCs. This receptor was identified in a girl less than two years old in good health and CMV-seronegative. The rearrangement joins TRBV29-1 to TRBJ1-4; tentatively, D is TRBD1 (6 bases). The DNA for the CDR3 is TGCAGCGCCAGGACAGCCGCTGAAAAACTGTTTTTT. Translating it yields CSARTAAEKLFF.